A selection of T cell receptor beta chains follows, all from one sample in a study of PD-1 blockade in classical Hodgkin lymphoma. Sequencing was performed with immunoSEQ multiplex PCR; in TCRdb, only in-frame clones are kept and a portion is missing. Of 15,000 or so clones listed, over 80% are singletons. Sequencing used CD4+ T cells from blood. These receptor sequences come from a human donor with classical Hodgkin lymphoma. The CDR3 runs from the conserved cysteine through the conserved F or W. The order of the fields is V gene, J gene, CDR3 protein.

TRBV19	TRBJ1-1	CASSRQGGTEAFF
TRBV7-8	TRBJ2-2	CASSPRVAGDTGELFF
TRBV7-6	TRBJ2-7	CASSLGQYPFEQYF
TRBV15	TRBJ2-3	CATSRGRNTDTQYF
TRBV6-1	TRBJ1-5	CASSADRGRLSNQPQHF
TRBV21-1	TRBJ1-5	CASSSQGARRHQPQHF
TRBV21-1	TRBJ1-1	CASSKGGTGDNTEAFF
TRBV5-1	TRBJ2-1	CASSPRTSGIDPYNEQFF
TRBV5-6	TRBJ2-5	CASSLVARKETQYF
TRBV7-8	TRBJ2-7	CASSHGTGVTYEQYF
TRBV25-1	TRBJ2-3	CASTGLGLSDTQYF
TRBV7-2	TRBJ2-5	CASSFSGTGIQETQYF
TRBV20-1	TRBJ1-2	CSGTGTSGYTF
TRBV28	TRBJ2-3	CASSLLTDTQYF
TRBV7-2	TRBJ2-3	CASSLTATDTQYF
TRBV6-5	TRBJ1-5	CASRGVSGNQPQHF
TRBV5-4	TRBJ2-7	CASSLRGYEQYF
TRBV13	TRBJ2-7	CASSVRGKGEQYF
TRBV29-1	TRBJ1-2	CSVETQAGGHGYTF
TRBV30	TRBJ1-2	CAWSTDRYNNYGYTF
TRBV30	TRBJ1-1	CAFLGEPVRNTEAFF
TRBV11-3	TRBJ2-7	CASSITSGDSYEQYF
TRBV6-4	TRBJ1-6	CASSDCQPNNSPLHF
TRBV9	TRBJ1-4	CASSAYRGRNEKLFF
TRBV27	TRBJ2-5	CASSLYIGSETQYF
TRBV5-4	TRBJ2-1	CASSVGLAGVNEQFF
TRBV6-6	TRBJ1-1	CASSSGEWTEAFF
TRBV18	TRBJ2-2	CASSPGGFTGELFF
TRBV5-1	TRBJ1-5	CASSYSSNQPQHF
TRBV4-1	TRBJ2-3	CASSQDPSGYTQYF
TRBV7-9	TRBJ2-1	CASSQDREIVANEQFF
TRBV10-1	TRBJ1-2	CASSESLSDGYTF
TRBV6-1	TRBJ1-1	CASSDPIPFF